Following are 14 T cell receptor beta chains from one sample sequenced in a study of T cell repertoires in cytomegalovirus infection. TCRdb re-analysed the reads in MiXCR, keeping a single row per CDR3 protein. Counted here are 310,000 or so distinct CDR3 sequences, approximately 10% occurring once; the ten biggest clones make up 2% to 3%. Sequencing input: PBMCs. The receptors shown here come from a human donor in good health (CMV status not recorded). Some clones in this sample may be carry-over from other donors' samples.

This chain links TRBV20-1 with TRBJ2-1; 10 bases align to TRBD1. Trimming at V came to 5 bases and at J to 8 bases, leaving 3 bases not matched to a gene. The CDR3 spans 12 residues. CDR1 and CDR2 (germline): DFQATT, SNEGSKA (reference sequence). This CDR3 is CSASTGGHEQFF. The CDR3 nucleotides are TGCAGTGCTTCGACAGGGGGCCATGAGCAGTTCTTC.

This clonotype was detected a few times. The rearrangement links TRBV6-8 to TRBJ1-1; D is unresolved. The germline V gene encodes CDR1 MNHGY and CDR2 SAAAGT. The CDR3 is 14 amino acids. Trimming took off 7 bases at V and 8 bases at J, with 20 bases between the two ends. The CDR3, as DNA: TGTGCCAGCACCTCCGGGAGACCAGCCGACGAAGCTTTCTTT. This sequence encodes CASTSGRPADEAFF.

This clonotype was seen ten or more times. The CDR3 DNA reads as TGCAGCGTTTCTACCGGGACAGGGCCCGGGGAGCTGTTTTTT. It encodes CSVSTGTGPGELFF. V is TRBV29-1 and J is TRBJ2-2, with 9 bases that match TRBD1. Germline CDR1 SQVTM, CDR2 ANQGSEA. Losses at the gene ends were 5 bases for V and 6 bases for J; bases not matched to a gene: 7. The CDR3 length is 14 residues.

This clonotype was found many times. The chain combines TRBV7-8 with TRBJ1-1; D gene ambiguous. CDR3 length: 14 amino acids. Trimming left V 5 bases short and J 2 bases short, with 12 bases between. CDR1 and CDR2 from the germline V gene are SGHVS and FQNEAQ. The CDR3 protein is CASSLMVINTEAFF. In DNA, the CDR3 is TGTGCCAGCAGCCTCATGGTCATTAACACTGAAGCTTTCTTT. The whole variable domain, remainder taken from reference TRBV7-8 and TRBJ1-1, is GAGVSQSPRYKVAKRGQDVALRCDPISGHVSLFWYQQALGQGPEFLTYFQNEAQLDKSGLPSDRFFAERPEGSVSTLKIQRTQQEDSAVYLCASSLMVINTEAFFGQGTRLTVV.

This clonotype has only a few counts. V usage is TRBV29-1 and J usage is TRBJ2-3; the D gene is possibly TRBD2 (6 bases). V lost 4 bases, J lost 1 base, and 9 bases lay in between. There are 13 residues in the CDR3. The V gene's germline CDR1 is SQVTM and CDR2 ANQGSEA. CDR3 in DNA: TGCAGCGTTGTTGGCGGGGGCACAGATACGCAGTATTTT. Translated: CSVVGGGTDTQYF.

In its sample, this clonotype was seen many times. This chain joins TRBV5-1 and TRBJ1-2, with 9 bases fitting TRBD1. The V segment lost 4 bases and the J segment 4 bases; nucleotides outside the gene matches: 5. The V gene's germline CDR1 is SGHRS and CDR2 YFSETQ. The CDR3 runs 14 residues. DNA of the CDR3: TGCGCCAGCAGCCCCCGACAGGGGGGCTATGGCTACACCTTC. It yields the protein CASSPRQGGYGYTF. Complete variable domain (other parts from reference TRBV5-1 and TRBJ1-2): KAGVTQTPRYLIKTRGQQVTLSCSPISGHRSVSWYQQTPGQGLQFLFEYFSETQRNKGNFPGRFSGRQFSNSRSEMNVSTLELGDSALYLCASSPRQGGYGYTFGSGTRLTVV.

In this sample, this clonotype turned up many times. The gene calls are TRBV27 and TRBJ2-5; tentative D call: TRBD1 (7 bases). V was pared by 10 bases and J by 4 bases, with 19 bases between. This CDR3 has 14 amino acids. Germline V gene sequence: CDR1 MNHEY, CDR2 SMNVEV (reference sequence). The DNA of the CDR3 is TGTGCCACGCGACTAGTTGCAGGGGGAGAGACCCAGTACTTC. This translates into CATRLVAGGETQYF.

Many counts were recorded for this clonotype. The chain is built from TRBV7-6 and TRBJ2-1, with a possible D match to TRBD1 (5 bases). Trimming shortened V by 5 bases and J by 3 bases, and 14 bases separated the two germline ends. Germline V gene lookup returns CDR1 SGHVS and CDR2 FNYEAQ. This CDR3 comprises 15 residues. The CDR3 region is CASSHRPTNYNEQFF. Here the CDR3 DNA reads TGTGCCAGCAGCCACAGGCCCACGAACTACAATGAGCAGTTCTTC.

This clonotype occurred a few times. The rearrangement links TRBV4-3 to TRBJ2-1; D is unresolved. CDR3 length: 13 amino acids. The germline gives CDR1 LGHNA, CDR2 YSLEER. The V gene lost 3 bases and the J gene lost 7 bases, with 10 bases spanning the gap. DNA of the CDR3: TGCGCCAGCAGCCATGGGGTGGCGAATGAGCAGTTCTTC. This encodes CASSHGVANEQFF.

At least ten counts were recorded for this clonotype. V gene TRBV6-6 combines with J gene TRBJ1-3; the D gene is possibly TRBD1 (5 bases). The CDR3 runs to 13 residues. CDR1 and CDR2 from the germline V gene are MNHNY and SVGAGI (reference sequence). Trimming cost V 7 bases and J 7 bases, with 14 bases left between them. In nucleotides, the CDR3 is TGTGCCAGCACCCCCCCGGGGCTGAACACCATATATTTT. Translated: CASTPPGLNTIYF.

The genes are TRBV18 and TRBJ1-1, with 9 bases lining up with TRBD1. With V trimmed by 6 bases and J by 6 bases, 8 bases remained unmatched. Germline loops: CDR1 KGHSH, CDR2 LQKENI. CDR3 length equals 14 residues. CDR3 in DNA: TGTGCCAGCTCCCCGGGACAGGGATGGGCTGAAGCTTTCTTT. It translates to CASSPGQGWAEAFF.

For this clonotype: It may be a read error: a sequence one base away is much more abundant. The chain employs TRBV28 and TRBJ2-3, with D perhaps TRBD1 (6 bases). Between the trimmed V and J ends, which lost 4 bases and 4 bases, there was a span of 12 bases. Germline-derived CDR1 and CDR2 are MDHEN and SYDVKM. This CDR3 is built from 14 residues. The CDR3 DNA is TGTGCCAGCAGTTACCAGGGGCGCTCAGATACGCAGTATTTT. It yields the protein CASSYQGRSDTQYF.

This clonotype was found many times. This chain joins TRBV2 and TRBJ1-5, with D possibly matching TRBD1 (6 bases). Trimming removed 8 bases from V and 1 base from J, with 12 bases in between. This CDR3 contains 14 residues. Looked up from germline, CDR1 is SNHLY and CDR2 is FYNNEI. CDR3 bases: TGTGCCAGCGGACGGGACACCAGCAATCAGCCCCAGCATTTT. It encodes CASGRDTSNQPQHF. The full variable domain, completed using reference TRBV2 and TRBJ1-5, is EPEVTQTPSHQVTQMGQEVILRCVPISNHLYFYWYRQILGQKVEFLVSFYNNEISEKSEIFDDQFSVERPDGSNFTLKIRSTKLEDSAMYFCASGRDTSNQPQHFGDGTRLSIL.

The chain recombines TRBV28 with TRBJ1-2, with 8 nucleotides matching TRBD1. There are 12 residues in the CDR3. The germline V gene encodes CDR1 MDHEN and CDR2 SYDVKM. The ends lost 7 bases at V and 5 bases at J; junction bases unmatched: 3. The CDR3 region is CASTDREYGYTF. The CDR3 coding sequence is TGTGCCAGCACGGACAGGGAGTATGGCTACACCTTC.